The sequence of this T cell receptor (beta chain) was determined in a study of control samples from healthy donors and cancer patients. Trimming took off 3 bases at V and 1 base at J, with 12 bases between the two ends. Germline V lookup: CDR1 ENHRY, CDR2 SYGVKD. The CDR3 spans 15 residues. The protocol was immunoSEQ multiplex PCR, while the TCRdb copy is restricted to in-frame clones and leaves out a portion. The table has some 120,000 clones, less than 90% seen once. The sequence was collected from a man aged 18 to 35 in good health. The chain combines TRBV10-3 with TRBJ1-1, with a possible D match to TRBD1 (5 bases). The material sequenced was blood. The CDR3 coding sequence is TGTGCCATCAGTGAAATGAAGGGGAGGAACACTGAAGCTTTCTTT. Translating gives CAISEMKGRNTEAFF.